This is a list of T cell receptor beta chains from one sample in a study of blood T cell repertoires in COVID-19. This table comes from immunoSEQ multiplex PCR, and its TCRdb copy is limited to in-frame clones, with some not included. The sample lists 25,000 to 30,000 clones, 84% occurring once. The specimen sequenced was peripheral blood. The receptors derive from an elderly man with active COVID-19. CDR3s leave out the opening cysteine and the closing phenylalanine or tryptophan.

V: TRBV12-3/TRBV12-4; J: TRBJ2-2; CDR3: ASSPGTLGELF
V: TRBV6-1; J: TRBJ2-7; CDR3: ASSEMSFPYEQY
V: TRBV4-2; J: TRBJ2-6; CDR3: ASSQNSGGPSGANVLT
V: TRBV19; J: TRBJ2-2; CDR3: ASTNPGLAANTGELF
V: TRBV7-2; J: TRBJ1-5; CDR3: ASSGGTRQPQH
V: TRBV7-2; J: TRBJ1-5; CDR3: ASSLVQGFNQPQH
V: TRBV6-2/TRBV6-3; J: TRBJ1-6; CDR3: ASSLGRNYNSPLH
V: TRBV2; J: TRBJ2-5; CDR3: ASSGGTGETQY
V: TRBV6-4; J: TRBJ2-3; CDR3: ASSDTESTDTQY
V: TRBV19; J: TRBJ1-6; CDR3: ASSTAGTGNSPLH
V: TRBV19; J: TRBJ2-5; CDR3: ASRQQETQY
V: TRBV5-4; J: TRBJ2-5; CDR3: ASSLSSGGVLETQY
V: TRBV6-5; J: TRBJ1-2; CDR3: ASSQRSNRGGYT
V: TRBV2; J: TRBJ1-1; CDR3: ASSPPYTEAF
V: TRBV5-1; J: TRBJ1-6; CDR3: ASSLVAGGNNSPLH
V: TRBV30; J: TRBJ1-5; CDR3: AWSVRANQPQH
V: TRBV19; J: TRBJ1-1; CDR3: ASSTTGRTEAF
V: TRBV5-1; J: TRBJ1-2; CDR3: ASSYDSEYGYT
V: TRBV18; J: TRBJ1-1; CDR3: ASSSQGAGNTEAF
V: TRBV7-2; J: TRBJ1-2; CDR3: ASSLGHTGGEGYT
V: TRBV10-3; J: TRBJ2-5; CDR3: AIRGTSGEETQY
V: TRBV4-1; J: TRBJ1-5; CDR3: ASSEPEGDAQPQH
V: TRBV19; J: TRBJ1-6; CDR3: ASREADNIYNSPLH
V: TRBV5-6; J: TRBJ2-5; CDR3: ASSLSAGQETQY
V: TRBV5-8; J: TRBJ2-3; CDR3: ASSPPLAGADTQY
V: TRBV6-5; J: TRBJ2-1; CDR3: ASREEVRGLF
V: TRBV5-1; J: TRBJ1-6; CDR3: ASSLEPGTDSPLH
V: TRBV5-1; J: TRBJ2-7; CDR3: ASSLAGGADIYEQY